This paragraph covers one T cell receptor beta chain sequence. In the original processing: Reference gene primer amplification gave estimated nucleated cell counts. Here immunoSEQ multiplex PCR was the method, and the copy in TCRdb shows in-frame clones only, minus some. D and trimming come from the DNA, and the V and J calls and clone size come from that table. This sample carries 190,000 or so clones, about 87% of them seen once, and the ten largest clones take roughly 6.2%. This sample was included in a study of blood T cell repertoires in COVID-19. Study-level information: The cDNA or gDNA used as material had been derived from T cells, B-cell-depleted T cells, or PBMCs.

The sequence derives from a man in his sixties who had recovered from COVID-19. The sequencing sample was made of peripheral blood.

The CDR3 nucleotides are TGTGCCAGCAGCTGGACTAGCGGGGGGGATGGCGGGGAGCTGTTTTTT. Translating gives CASSWTSGGDGGELFF. This chain links TRBV7-2 with TRBJ2-2, with TRBD2 identical over 15 bases. V lost 4 bases to trimming and J lost 7 bases; unmatched junction nucleotides: 4. The CDR3 spans 16 residues. In germline, CDR1 is SGHTA, CDR2 FQGNSA.